This TCR beta chain was recorded in a study of human T cells and chemical hapten exposure. About the research overall: Patients got weekly scalp diphenylcyclopropenone doses over the approximately 24-week study. General study findings and limits: Donors in the study had alopecia, meaning their immune response may differ from healthy people's.

Comment on this clonotype: Its antigen is undetermined.

Via MiXCR, TCRdb re-called the RACE reads, giving one row per CDR3 protein. The data contain 85,000 to 130,000 distinct CDR3 sequences, roughly an eighth of them singletons. Time point denoted: pre-sensitization, week 0. Treatment denoted: therapeutic diphenylcyclopropenone sensitization with weekly scalp DPC. The CDR3 covers 15 residues. Trimming took off 6 bases at V and 7 bases at J, with 18 bases between the two ends. Germline V gene data show CDR1 as KGHSH and CDR2 as LQKENI. This sequence was found in a woman in her fifties or sixties with alopecia areata. Some clones in this sample may be carry-over from other donors' samples. The genes are TRBV18 and TRBJ1-4, with D maybe TRBD1 (6 bases). This specimen consisted of whole blood, obtained in connection with sensitization to the hapten diphenylcyclopropenone (DPC). The CDR3 region has the DNA TGTGCCAGCTCCCCCAAAGGGGGGGAGGGTGAAAAACTGTTTTTT. As protein: CASSPKGGEGEKLFF.